This T cell receptor beta chain originates from a study of CD8+CD57+ T cells in acquired aplastic anemia. Study details: An average of roughly 3 ug of DNA was obtained from sorted CD4+ and CD8+ cells.

Genomic DNA constituted the template upon which TCR beta VDJ and CDR3 profiling was performed. TCRdb recomputed calls from the reads with MiXCR, one row per CDR3 protein. The sample consists of more than 100,000 distinct CDR3 sequences, 35% to 50% of them appearing once. In its sample, this clonotype was seen a few times. Its antigen is unknown. A much larger clone differs from this one at a single base, so this may be a read error. There are 13 residues in the CDR3. The ends lost 7 bases at V and 4 bases at J; junction bases unmatched: 5. Study-wide findings and caveats: Levels of CD8+ Simpson's diversity were not significantly distinct in patients versus controls.

The sample taken for sequencing was sorted CD4+, CD8+, or CD8+CD57+ T cells (not recorded which) from PBMCs. This clonotype originated in a human donor in good health, serving as a control. J is TRBJ2-3 and V is TRBV12-3 or TRBV12-4; 7 positions match TRBD2. CDR3: CASNGGSPDTQYF. The DNA for the CDR3 is TGTGCCAGCAATGGCGGGAGCCCAGATACGCAGTATTTT.